The 14 T cell receptor beta chains in this list originate from one sample, sequenced in a study of cytomegalovirus exposure and HLA in healthy donors. TCRdb's table, derived via immunoSEQ multiplex PCR, lists solely in-frame clones and lacks some. Found here are approximately 170,000 clones, roughly 85% of them singletons; the top ten hold about a sixth. What was sequenced was PBMCs. The receptors were sampled from a man between 18 and 35 years old in good health and CMV-seropositive.

As DNA, the CDR3 is TGTGCCAGCGCCACAGGGGGCCTAGGCTACACCTTC. Amino acids: CASATGGLGYTF. The J gene is TRBJ1-2, the V gene TRBV27; the match to TRBD1 covers 9 bases. With V trimmed by 8 bases and J by 8 bases, 6 bases remained unmatched. The V gene's germline CDR1 is MNHEY and CDR2 SMNVEV (reference sequence). The CDR3 is 12 amino acids.

This chain connects TRBV2 to TRBJ2-1; TRBD1 agrees at 8 bases. Germline trimming cut 4 bases from V and 7 bases from J; bases unmatched to any gene: 9. Germline assignment: CDR1 SNHLY and CDR2 FYNNEI. The CDR3 sequence is 15 residues long. The CDR3 DNA reads TGTGCCAGCAGTGGGGGGACAGGATTTGAGAATGAGCAGTTCTTC. Translated: CASSGGTGFENEQFF.

V gene TRBV28 combines with J gene TRBJ2-1, with a weak D call TRBD1 (7 bases). This CDR3 is 15 amino acids long. Germline V gene lookup returns CDR1 MDHEN and CDR2 SYDVKM. Trimming took 8 bases from V and 1 from J, leaving 15 bases between them. CDR3 bases: TGTGCCAGCGTGGAGGGGGCGCGTTCCTACAATGAGCAGTTCTTC. This encodes CASVEGARSYNEQFF. Using reference TRBV28 and TRBJ2-1 for the parts outside the CDR3, the full variable domain is DVKVTQSSRYLVKRTGEKVFLECVQDMDHENMFWYRQDPGLGLRLIYFSYDVKMKEKGDIPEGYSVSREKKERFSLILESASTNQTSMYLCASVEGARSYNEQFFGPGTRLTVL.

The V gene is TRBV5-6, the J gene TRBJ2-1; TRBD2 matches at 8 bases. Germline trimming cut 0 bases from V and 4 bases from J; bases unmatched to any gene: 9. The CDR3 totals 17 residues. CDR1 SGHDT and CDR2 YYEEEE come from the germline V gene. As DNA, the CDR3 is TGTGCCAGCAGCTTGGGCAGCGGGGGTGGGCTATACAATGAGCAGTTCTTC. This gives the protein CASSLGSGGGLYNEQFF.

The chain is built from TRBV11-3 and TRBJ2-5; 9 bases align to TRBD1. The CDR3 is made up of 14 amino acids. V was pared by 5 bases and J by 5 bases, with 6 bases of the junction left unmatched. Germline V gene sequence: CDR1 SGHNT, CDR2 YENEEA. DNA of the CDR3: TGTGCCAGCAGCGCGACAGGGGGGGAGGAGACCCAGTACTTC. Its translation is CASSATGGEETQYF. The variable domain in full, with the rest retrieved from reference TRBV11-3 and TRBJ2-5, is EAGVVQSPRYKIIEKKQPVAFWCNPISGHNTLYWYLQNLGQGPELLIRYENEEAVDDSQLPKDRFSAERLKGVDSTLKIQPAELGDSAVYLCASSATGGEETQYFGPGTRLLVL.

The rearrangement joins TRBV30 to TRBJ2-3; TRBD1 matches at 8 bases. CDR3 length: 15 residues. Germline CDR1 and CDR2: GTSNPN and SVGIG (reference sequence). Losses at the gene ends were 1 base for V and 3 bases for J; bases not matched to a gene: 6. The CDR3 here is CAWSAGQAGTDTQYF. The CDR3 DNA is TGTGCCTGGAGTGCGGGACAGGCGGGGACAGATACGCAGTATTTT.

The genes are TRBV27 and TRBJ2-1, with a possible D match to TRBD1 (5 bases). Germline-derived CDR1 and CDR2 are MNHEY and SMNVEV (reference sequence). Trimming pared 7 bases from V and 7 bases from J, leaving 20 bases between. This CDR3 region has 15 residues. The CDR3 sequence is CASNQGALGSNEQFF. The CDR3 nucleotides read TGTGCCAGCAACCAAGGGGCACTCGGGTCGAATGAGCAGTTCTTC.

This clone came up a few times. The rearrangement uses TRBV27 and TRBJ2-4; a weak D match, TRBD2 (6 bases). The CDR3 is made up of 16 amino acids. Trimming pared 4 bases from V and 1 base from J, leaving 14 bases between. Germline V gene lookup returns CDR1 MNHEY and CDR2 SMNVEV (reference sequence). The CDR3 region is CASSWPGVRAKNIQYF. DNA for the CDR3: TGTGCCAGCAGTTGGCCGGGGGTAAGGGCCAAAAACATTCAGTACTTC.

The count of this clone is one. This chain links TRBV30 with TRBJ1-5; D gene unclear. Germline V gene sequence: CDR1 GTSNPN, CDR2 SVGIG (reference sequence). CDR3 size: 15 residues. Trimming removed 0 bases from V and 0 bases from J, with 9 bases in between. The CDR3 DNA is TGTGCCTGGAGTGTTGGAGGAGATAGCAATCAGCCCCAGCATTTT. This encodes CAWSVGGDSNQPQHF.

This chain uses TRBV10-3 with TRBJ2-7, with 10 bases matching TRBD1. The V gene end was trimmed by 5 bases and the J gene end by 5 bases; junction bases not matched to a gene: 9. Germline-derived CDR1 and CDR2 are ENHRY and SYGVKD. CDR3 length: 15 amino acids. The CDR3 nucleotides are TGTGCCATCAGTACCGGGACAGGGGCCGCCAACGAGCAGTACTTC. Protein sequence: CAISTGTGAANEQYF.

This chain connects TRBV6-1 to TRBJ2-7, with 11 bases matching TRBD2. The CDR3 length is 15 residues. The V gene end was trimmed by 2 bases and the J gene end by 3 bases; junction bases not matched to a gene: 3. From germline, CDR1 is MNHNS and CDR2 SASEGT. This CDR3 reads CASSEWGLADYEQYF. Here the CDR3 DNA reads TGTGCCAGCAGTGAATGGGGACTAGCGGACTACGAGCAGTACTTC.

The chain carries TRBV6-5 and TRBJ1-2; a weak D match, TRBD1 (5 bases). The CDR3 runs 14 residues. In germline, CDR1 is MNHEY, CDR2 SVGAGI. The V end was cut by 5 bases, the J end by 0 bases, with 10 bases between. CDR3 nucleotide sequence: TGTGCCAGCAGTACCAGGGTAGCTAACTATGGCTACACCTTC. Its protein product is CASSTRVANYGYTF.

The chain employs TRBV5-4 and TRBJ2-1, with TRBD2 identical over 9 bases. The V segment lost 0 bases and the J segment 7 bases; nucleotides outside the gene matches: 5. Germline CDR1 SGHNT, CDR2 YYREEE (reference sequence). This CDR3 comprises 15 residues. CDR3 in DNA: TGTGCCAGCAGCTTGGAGGCTAGCGGGATAAATGAGCAGTTCTTC. The encoded protein is CASSLEASGINEQFF.

CDR3: CSVSASGLTDTQYF. The CDR3 DNA reads TGCAGCGTTAGCGCGAGCGGCCTCACAGATACGCAGTATTTT. The chain has TRBV29-1 and TRBJ2-3, with a possible D match to TRBD2 (5 bases). The V end was cut by 5 bases, the J end by 2 bases, with 14 bases between. Germline-derived CDR1 and CDR2 are SQVTM and ANQGSEA. CDR3 length: 14 amino acids.